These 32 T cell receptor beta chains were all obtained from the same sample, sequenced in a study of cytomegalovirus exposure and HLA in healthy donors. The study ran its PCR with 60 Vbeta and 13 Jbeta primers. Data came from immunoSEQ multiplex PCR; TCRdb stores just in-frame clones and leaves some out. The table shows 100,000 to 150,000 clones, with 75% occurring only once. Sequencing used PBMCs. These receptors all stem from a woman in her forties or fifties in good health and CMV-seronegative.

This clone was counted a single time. This CDR3 reads CAISQALTGTYEQYF. DNA of the CDR3: TGTGCCATCAGTCAGGCGTTGACAGGGACCTACGAGCAGTACTTC. This chain connects TRBV10-3 to TRBJ2-7; 7 nucleotides line up with TRBD1. The junction had 9 bases not matched to a gene; V was cut back by 5 bases and J by 2 bases. The CDR3 extends over 15 amino acids. Germline CDR1 is ENHRY and CDR2 is SYGVKD.

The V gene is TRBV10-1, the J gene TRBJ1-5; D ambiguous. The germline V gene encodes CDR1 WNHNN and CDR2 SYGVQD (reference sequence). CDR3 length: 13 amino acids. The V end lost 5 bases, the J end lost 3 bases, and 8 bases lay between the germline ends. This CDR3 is CASSSGNNQPQHF. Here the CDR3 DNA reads TGCGCCAGCAGTTCAGGTAACAATCAGCCCCAGCATTTT.

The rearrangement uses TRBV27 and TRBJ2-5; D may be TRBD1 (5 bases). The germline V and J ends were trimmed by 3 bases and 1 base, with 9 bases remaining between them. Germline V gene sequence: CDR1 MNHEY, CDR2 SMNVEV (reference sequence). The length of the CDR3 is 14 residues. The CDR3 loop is CASSFAGFQETQYF. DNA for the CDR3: TGTGCCAGCAGTTTCGCAGGGTTCCAAGAGACCCAGTACTTC.

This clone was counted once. This CDR3 is CATRVGGLTSGYNEQFF. As DNA, the CDR3 is TGTGCCACCCGAGTAGGGGGCTTGACTAGCGGGTACAATGAGCAGTTCTTC. The V call is TRBV27, the J call TRBJ2-1, with TRBD2 identical over 10 bases. With 10 bases clipped from V and 4 bases from J, the junction kept 16 bases outside the gene matches. This CDR3 is built from 17 residues. Germline CDR1 MNHEY, CDR2 SMNVEV (reference sequence).

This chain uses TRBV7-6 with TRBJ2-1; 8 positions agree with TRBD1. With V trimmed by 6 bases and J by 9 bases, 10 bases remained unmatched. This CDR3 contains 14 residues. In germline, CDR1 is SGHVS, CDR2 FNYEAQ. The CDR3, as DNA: TGTGCCAGCAGACCAGGACAGGGACTTGGTGAGCAGTTCTTC. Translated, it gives CASRPGQGLGEQFF.

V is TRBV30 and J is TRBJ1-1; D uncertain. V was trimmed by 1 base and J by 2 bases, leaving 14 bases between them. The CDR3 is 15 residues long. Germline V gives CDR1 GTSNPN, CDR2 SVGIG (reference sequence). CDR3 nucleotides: TGTGCCTGGAGTGGGCGCGGGGTCTTTAACACTGAAGCTTTCTTT. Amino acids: CAWSGRGVFNTEAFF.

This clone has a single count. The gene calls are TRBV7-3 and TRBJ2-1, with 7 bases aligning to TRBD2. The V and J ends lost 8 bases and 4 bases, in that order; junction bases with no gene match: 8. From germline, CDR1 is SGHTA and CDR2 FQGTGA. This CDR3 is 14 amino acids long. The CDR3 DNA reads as TGTGCCAGCTCAAATCCGGGAGGATACAATGAGCAGTTCTTC. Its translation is CASSNPGGYNEQFF.

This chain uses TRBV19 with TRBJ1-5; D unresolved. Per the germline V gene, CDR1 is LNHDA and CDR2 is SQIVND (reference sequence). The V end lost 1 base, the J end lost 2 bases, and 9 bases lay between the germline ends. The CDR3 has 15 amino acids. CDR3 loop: CASSIGGTGNQPQHF. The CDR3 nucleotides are TGTGCCAGTAGTATAGGTGGAACAGGCAATCAGCCCCAGCATTTT.

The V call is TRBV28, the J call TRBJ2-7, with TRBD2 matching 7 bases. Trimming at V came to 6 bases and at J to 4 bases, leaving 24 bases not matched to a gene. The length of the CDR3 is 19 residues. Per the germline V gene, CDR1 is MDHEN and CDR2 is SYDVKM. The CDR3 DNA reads TGTGCCAGCAGCCCCCCGGGGGGACTACACAACTATTTATCTTACGAGCAGTACTTC. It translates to CASSPPGGLHNYLSYEQYF.

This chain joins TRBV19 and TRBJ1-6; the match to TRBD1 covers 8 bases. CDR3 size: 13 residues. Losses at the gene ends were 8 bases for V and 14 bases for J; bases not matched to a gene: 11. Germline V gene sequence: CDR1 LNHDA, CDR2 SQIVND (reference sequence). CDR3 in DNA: TGTGCCAGTTCGACAGGGGCTACATCGACCCTCCACTTT. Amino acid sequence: CASSTGATSTLHF.

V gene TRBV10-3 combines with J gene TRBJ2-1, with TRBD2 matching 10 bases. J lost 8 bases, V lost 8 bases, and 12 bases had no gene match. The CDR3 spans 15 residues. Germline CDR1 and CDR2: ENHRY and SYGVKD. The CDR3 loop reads CAIGTSAIYGDEQFF. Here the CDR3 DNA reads TGTGCCATCGGGACTAGCGCGATTTACGGGGATGAGCAGTTCTTC.

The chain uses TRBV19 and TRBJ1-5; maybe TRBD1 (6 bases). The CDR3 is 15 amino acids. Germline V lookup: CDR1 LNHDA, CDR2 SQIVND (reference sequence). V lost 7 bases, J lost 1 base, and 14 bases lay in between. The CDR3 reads CASNEAGASNQPQHF. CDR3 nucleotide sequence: TGTGCCAGTAACGAGGCAGGGGCGAGCAATCAGCCCCAGCATTTT.

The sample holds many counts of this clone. The CDR3 protein is CASSMSGAGNEQFF. Here the CDR3 DNA reads TGTGCCAGTAGTATGTCTGGAGCGGGCAATGAGCAGTTCTTC. The chain couples TRBV19 to TRBJ2-1; tentatively, D is TRBD2 (6 bases). Per the germline V gene, CDR1 is LNHDA and CDR2 is SQIVND (reference sequence). The V gene lost 3 bases and the J gene lost 6 bases, with 12 bases spanning the gap. The CDR3 sequence is 14 residues long.

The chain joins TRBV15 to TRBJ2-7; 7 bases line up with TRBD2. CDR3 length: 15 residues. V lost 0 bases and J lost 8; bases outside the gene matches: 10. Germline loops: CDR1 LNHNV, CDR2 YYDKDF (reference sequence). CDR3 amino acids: CATSRDVGREWKQYF. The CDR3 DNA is TGTGCCACCAGCAGAGATGTGGGGCGGGAGTGGAAGCAGTACTTC.

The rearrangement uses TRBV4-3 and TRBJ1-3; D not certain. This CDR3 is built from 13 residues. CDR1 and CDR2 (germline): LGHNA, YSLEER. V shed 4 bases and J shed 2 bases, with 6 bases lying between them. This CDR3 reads CASSPPAGNTIYF. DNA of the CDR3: TGCGCCAGCAGCCCCCCCGCTGGAAACACCATATATTTT.

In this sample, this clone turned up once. CDR3 nucleotide sequence: TGTGCCAGCAGTTATGGACATCCGGGCTCTGGAAACACCATATATTTT. Protein: CASSYGHPGSGNTIYF. The V and J genes are TRBV6-5 and TRBJ1-3; possibly TRBD1 for D (5 bases). Germline lookup yields CDR1 MNHEY and CDR2 SVGAGI. The V end was cut by 3 bases, the J end by 0 bases, with 12 bases between. The CDR3 consists of 16 residues.

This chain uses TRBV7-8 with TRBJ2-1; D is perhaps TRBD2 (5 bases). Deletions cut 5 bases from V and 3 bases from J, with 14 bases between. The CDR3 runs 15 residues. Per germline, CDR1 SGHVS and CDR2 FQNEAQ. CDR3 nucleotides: TGTGCCAGCAGCGCCTTGAGGGTGGGCTACAATGAGCAGTTCTTC. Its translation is CASSALRVGYNEQFF.

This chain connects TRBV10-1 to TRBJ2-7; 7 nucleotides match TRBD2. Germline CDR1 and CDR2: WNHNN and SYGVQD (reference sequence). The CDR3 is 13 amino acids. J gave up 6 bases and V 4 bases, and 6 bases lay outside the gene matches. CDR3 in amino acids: CASSVPTGGEQYF. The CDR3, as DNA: TGCGCCAGCAGTGTCCCCACGGGAGGCGAGCAGTACTTC.

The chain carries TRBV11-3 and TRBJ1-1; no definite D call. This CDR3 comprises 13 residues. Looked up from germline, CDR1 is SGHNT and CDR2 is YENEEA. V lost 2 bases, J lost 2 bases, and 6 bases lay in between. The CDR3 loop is CASSLTVNTEAFF. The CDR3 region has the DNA TGTGCCAGCAGCTTAACAGTTAACACTGAAGCTTTCTTT.

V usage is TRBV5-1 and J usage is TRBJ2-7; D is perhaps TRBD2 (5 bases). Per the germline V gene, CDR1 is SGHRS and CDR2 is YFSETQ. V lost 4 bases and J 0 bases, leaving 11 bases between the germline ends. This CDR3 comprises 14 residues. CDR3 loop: CASSRVGSSYEQYF. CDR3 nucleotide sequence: TGCGCCAGCAGCCGGGTGGGGAGCTCCTACGAGCAGTACTTC. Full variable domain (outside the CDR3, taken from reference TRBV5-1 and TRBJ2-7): KAGVTQTPRYLIKTRGQQVTLSCSPISGHRSVSWYQQTPGQGLQFLFEYFSETQRNKGNFPGRFSGRQFSNSRSEMNVSTLELGDSALYLCASSRVGSSYEQYFGPGTRLTVT.

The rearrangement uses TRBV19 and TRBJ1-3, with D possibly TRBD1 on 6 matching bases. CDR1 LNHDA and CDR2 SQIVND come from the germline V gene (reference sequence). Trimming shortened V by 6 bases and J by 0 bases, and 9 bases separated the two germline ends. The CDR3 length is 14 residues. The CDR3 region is CASSPGDSGNTIYF. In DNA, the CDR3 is TGTGCCAGTAGCCCAGGGGACTCTGGAAACACCATATATTTT.

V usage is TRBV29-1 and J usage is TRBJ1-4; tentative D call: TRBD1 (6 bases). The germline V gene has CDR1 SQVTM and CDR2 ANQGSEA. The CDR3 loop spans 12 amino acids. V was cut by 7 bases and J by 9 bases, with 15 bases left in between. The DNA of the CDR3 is TGCAGCGCTGCAGGGGCCCGAAAAAAACTGTTTTTT. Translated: CSAAGARKKLFF.

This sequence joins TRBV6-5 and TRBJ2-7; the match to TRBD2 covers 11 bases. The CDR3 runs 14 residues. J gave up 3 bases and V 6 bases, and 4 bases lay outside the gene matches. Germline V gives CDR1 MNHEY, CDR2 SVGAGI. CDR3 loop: CASSTTSGSYEQYF. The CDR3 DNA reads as TGTGCCAGCAGCACTACTAGCGGGAGCTACGAGCAGTACTTC.

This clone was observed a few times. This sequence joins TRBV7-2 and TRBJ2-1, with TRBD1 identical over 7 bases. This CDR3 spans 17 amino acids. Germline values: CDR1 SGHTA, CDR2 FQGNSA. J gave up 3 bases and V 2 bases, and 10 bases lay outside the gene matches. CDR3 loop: CASSLSRQTGNYNEQFF. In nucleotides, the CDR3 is TGTGCCAGCAGCTTAAGCCGACAGACAGGGAACTACAATGAGCAGTTCTTC.

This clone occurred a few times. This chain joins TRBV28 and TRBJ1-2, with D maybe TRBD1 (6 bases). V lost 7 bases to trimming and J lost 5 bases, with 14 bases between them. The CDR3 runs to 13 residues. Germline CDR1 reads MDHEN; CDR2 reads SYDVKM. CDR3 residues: CASNIQGGYGYTF. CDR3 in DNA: TGTGCCAGCAATATACAGGGAGGGTATGGCTACACCTTC.

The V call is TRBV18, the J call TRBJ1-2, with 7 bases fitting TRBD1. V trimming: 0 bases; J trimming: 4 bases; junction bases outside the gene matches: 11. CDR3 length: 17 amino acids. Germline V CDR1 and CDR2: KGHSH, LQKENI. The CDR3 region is CASSPPGLQGPGYGYTF. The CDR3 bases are TGTGCCAGCTCACCACCGGGTCTACAGGGGCCGGGCTATGGCTACACCTTC.

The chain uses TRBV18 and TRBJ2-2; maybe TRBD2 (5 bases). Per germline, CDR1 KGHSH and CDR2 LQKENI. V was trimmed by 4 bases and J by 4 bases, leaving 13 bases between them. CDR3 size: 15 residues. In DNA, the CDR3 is TGTGCCAGCTCACGTGAGCGAGGGAGCACCGGGGAGCTGTTTTTT. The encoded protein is CASSRERGSTGELFF.

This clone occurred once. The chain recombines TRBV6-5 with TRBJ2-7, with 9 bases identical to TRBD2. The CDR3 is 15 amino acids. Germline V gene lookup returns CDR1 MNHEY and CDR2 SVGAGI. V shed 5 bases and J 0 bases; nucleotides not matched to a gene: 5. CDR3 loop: CASSNIAGVSYEQYF. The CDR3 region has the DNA TGTGCCAGCAGTAACATAGCGGGGGTCTCCTACGAGCAGTACTTC.

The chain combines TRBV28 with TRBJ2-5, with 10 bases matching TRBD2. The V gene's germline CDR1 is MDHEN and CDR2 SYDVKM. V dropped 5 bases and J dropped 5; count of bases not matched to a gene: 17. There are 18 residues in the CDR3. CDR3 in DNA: TGTGCCAGCAGTACTAGCGGGGCGGGAGGCTTGGAGTTGGAGACCCAGTACTTC. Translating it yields CASSTSGAGGLELETQYF. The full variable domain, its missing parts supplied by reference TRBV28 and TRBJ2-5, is DVKVTQSSRYLVKRTGEKVFLECVQDMDHENMFWYRQDPGLGLRLIYFSYDVKMKEKGDIPEGYSVSREKKERFSLILESASTNQTSMYLCASSTSGAGGLELETQYFGPGTRLLVL.

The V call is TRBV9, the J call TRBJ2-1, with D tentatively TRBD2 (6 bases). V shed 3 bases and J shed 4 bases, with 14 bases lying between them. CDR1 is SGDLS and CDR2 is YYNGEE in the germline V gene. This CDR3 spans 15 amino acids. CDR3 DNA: TGTGCCAGCAGCGACGGACCCGGGGGTTACAATGAGCAGTTCTTC. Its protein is CASSDGPGGYNEQFF.

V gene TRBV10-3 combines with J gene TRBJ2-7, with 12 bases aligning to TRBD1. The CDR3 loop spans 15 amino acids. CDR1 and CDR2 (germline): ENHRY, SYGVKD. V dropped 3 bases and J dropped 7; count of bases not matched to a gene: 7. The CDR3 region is CAISESGTGGWEQYF. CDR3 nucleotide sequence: TGTGCCATCAGTGAATCCGGGACAGGGGGCTGGGAGCAGTACTTC.

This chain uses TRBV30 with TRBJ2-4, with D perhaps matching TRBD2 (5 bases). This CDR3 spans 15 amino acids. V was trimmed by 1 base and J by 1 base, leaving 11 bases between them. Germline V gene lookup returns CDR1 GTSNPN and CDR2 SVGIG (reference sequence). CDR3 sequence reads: CAWSGGWLAKNIQYF. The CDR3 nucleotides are TGTGCCTGGAGTGGAGGGTGGTTGGCCAAAAACATTCAGTACTTC.